The 15 T cell receptor beta chains presented below share a single source sample, sequenced in a study of control samples from healthy donors and cancer patients. Assay: immunoSEQ multiplex PCR; the TCRdb copy retains only in-frame clones and omits some. The repertoire holds around 63,000 clones, with around 87% as singletons. Input material: PBMCs. These receptors were collected from a woman aged 50 to 60 with head and neck cancer.

The chain employs TRBV30 and TRBJ1-3; D gene uncertain. The CDR3 is made up of 13 amino acids. The V and J ends lost 0 bases and 0 bases respectively, with 3 bases between them. From germline, CDR1 is GTSNPN and CDR2 SVGIG (reference sequence). CDR3 sequence reads: CAWSVRSGNTIYF. The CDR3 coding sequence is TGTGCCTGGAGTGTCCGCTCTGGAAACACCATATATTTT.

The chain links TRBV28 to TRBJ1-1, with D unclear. Germline V lookup: CDR1 MDHEN, CDR2 SYDVKM. V lost 2 bases, J lost 3 bases, and 10 bases lay in between. The CDR3 consists of 14 residues. CDR3 residues: CASSLLSGDTEAFF. The CDR3 nucleotides read TGTGCCAGCAGTTTACTGAGCGGGGACACTGAAGCTTTCTTT.

This clone appeared a few times. This chain uses TRBV9 with TRBJ2-2; D gene ambiguous. The CDR3 is 14 amino acids. V shed 2 bases and J shed 6 bases, with 11 bases lying between them. Germline V gene data show CDR1 as SGDLS and CDR2 as YYNGEE. The CDR3 loop reads CASSVFDEAGELFF. CDR3 bases: TGTGCCAGCAGCGTCTTCGATGAAGCCGGGGAGCTGTTTTTT.

The chain links TRBV5-1 to TRBJ2-7; the D gene could be TRBD1 or TRBD2 (5 bases each). Per germline, CDR1 SGHRS and CDR2 YFSETQ. Between the trimmed V and J ends, which lost 0 bases and 1 base, there was a span of 11 bases. This CDR3 has 15 residues. CDR3 bases: TGCGCCAGCAGCTTGGGGGTCGGGACGTCCTACGAGCAGTACTTC. Translation: CASSLGVGTSYEQYF.

The chain has TRBV10-3 and TRBJ2-1; TRBD2 agrees at 9 bases. The ends lost 6 bases at V and 5 bases at J; junction bases unmatched: 5. Germline CDR1 reads ENHRY; CDR2 reads SYGVKD. The CDR3 covers 14 residues. Here the CDR3 DNA reads TGTGCCATCAGGGAGGCGGGGGGGGACAATGAGCAGTTCTTC. Translating gives CAIREAGGDNEQFF.

This clone came up a few times. The chain recombines TRBV7-9 with TRBJ2-5; 8 bases line up with TRBD1. Trimming took 1 base from V and 5 from J; bases not matched to a gene: 9. The CDR3 contains 16 residues. Germline lookup yields CDR1 SEHNR and CDR2 FQNEAQ (reference sequence). The CDR3 nucleotides are TGTGCCAGCAGCTTAGGGGACCAGGGGGCATATGAGACCCAGTACTTC. Its protein product is CASSLGDQGAYETQYF.

The gene calls are TRBV27 and TRBJ1-6, with a weak D call TRBD1 (5 bases). This CDR3 is 12 amino acids long. From germline, CDR1 is MNHEY and CDR2 SMNVEV (reference sequence). With 8 bases removed from V and 10 bases from J, the gap between germline ends came to 12 bases. The CDR3 DNA reads TGTGCCAGCGGTACCCGGGGCTCACCCCTCCACTTT. Protein product: CASGTRGSPLHF.

The rearrangement uses TRBV19 and TRBJ1-4, with D unresolved. The germline V gene encodes CDR1 LNHDA and CDR2 SQIVND (reference sequence). V lost 4 bases, J lost 8 bases, and 14 bases lay in between. The CDR3 runs 14 residues. The chain's CDR3 is CASSTGVLGEKLFF. For the CDR3, the DNA is TGTGCCAGTAGTACCGGGGTCCTTGGGGAAAAACTGTTTTTT.

The chain links TRBV9 to TRBJ1-1; D might be TRBD1 (5 bases). V lost 0 bases, J lost 5 bases, and 11 bases lay in between. CDR3 length: 14 amino acids. Germline loops: CDR1 SGDLS, CDR2 YYNGEE. In DNA, the CDR3 is TGTGCCAGCAGCGTAGCGGGGCCGCGTACTGAAGCTTTCTTT. Translation gives CASSVAGPRTEAFF. Full variable domain (missing parts from reference TRBV9 and TRBJ1-1): DSGVTQTPKHLITATGQRVTLRCSPRSGDLSVYWYQQSLDQGLQFLIQYYNGEERAKGNILERFSAQQFPDLHSELNLSSLELGDSALYFCASSVAGPRTEAFFGQGTRLTVV.

V and J are TRBV19 and TRBJ2-3, with D unresolved. Trimming stripped 7 bases from V and 1 base from J, with 9 bases between. Germline CDR1 and CDR2: LNHDA and SQIVND (reference sequence). The CDR3 sequence is 13 residues long. This CDR3 is CASKKKGTDTQYF. DNA of the CDR3: TGTGCCAGTAAAAAGAAGGGCACAGATACGCAGTATTTT.

The chain has TRBV6-5 and TRBJ2-1, with TRBD1 matching over 7 bases. The CDR3 covers 13 residues. Germline CDR1 MNHEY, CDR2 SVGAGI. V gave up 4 bases and J gave up 8 bases; unmatched junction bases: 5. The CDR3 bases are TGTGCCAGCAGTTTCGGGACAGTTTATGAGCAGTTCTTC. It encodes CASSFGTVYEQFF.

The gene calls are TRBV19 and TRBJ1-2, with TRBD1 identical over 10 bases. The length of the CDR3 is 15 residues. V lost 10 bases, J lost 8 bases, and 16 bases stayed unmatched. Germline assignment: CDR1 LNHDA and CDR2 SQIVND (reference sequence). The CDR3 region is CATEIRTGGRRGYTF. DNA for the CDR3: TGTGCCACCGAGATAAGGACAGGGGGACGGCGGGGCTACACCTTC.

This chain joins TRBV5-1 and TRBJ2-5; TRBD1 aligns across 7 bases. The junction had 2 bases not matched to a gene; V was cut back by 4 bases and J by 5 bases. This CDR3 has 12 residues. The germline CDR1 and CDR2 sequences are SGHRS and YFSETQ. CDR3 nucleotide sequence: TGCGCCAGCAGCCGGGGACAGGAGACCCAGTACTTC. Its translation: CASSRGQETQYF.

The count of this clone is one. The gene calls are TRBV25-1 and TRBJ1-1; tentatively, D is TRBD1 (5 bases). Looked up from germline, CDR1 is MGHDK and CDR2 is SYGVNS. The CDR3 totals 13 residues. V lost 4 bases and J 1 base, leaving 7 bases between the germline ends. The CDR3 loop reads CASSATGNTEAFF. The CDR3 nucleotides are TGTGCCAGCAGTGCTACAGGGAACACTGAAGCTTTCTTT.

V is TRBV19 and J is TRBJ2-2; 9 nucleotides agree with TRBD1. This CDR3 contains 18 residues. Germline-derived CDR1 and CDR2 are LNHDA and SQIVND (reference sequence). V gave up 3 bases and J gave up 0 bases; unmatched junction bases: 8. The CDR3 bases are TGTGCCAGTAGTATTCATGGACAGGGGTATTCGAACACCGGGGAGCTGTTTTTT. Encoded protein: CASSIHGQGYSNTGELFF.